One and the same sample provided the 26 T cell receptor beta chains below, sequenced in a study of cytomegalovirus exposure and HLA in healthy donors. PCR used 60 Vbeta primers and 13 Jbeta primers. The method was immunoSEQ multiplex PCR; TCRdb's version includes in-frame clones alone and lacks a portion of them. The sample shows about 40,000 clones, 82% of them seen only once. Sequencing was performed on PBMCs. The origin of the receptors is a woman in her late teens or twenties in good health and CMV-seropositive.

The V gene is TRBV7-2, the J gene TRBJ2-3; a weak D match, TRBD1 (5 bases). V was clipped by 3 bases and J by 6 bases, with 10 bases between them. Germline CDR1 is SGHTA and CDR2 is FQGNSA. CDR3 length: 13 residues. The CDR3 loop reads CASSFQGSDTQYF. The CDR3 DNA sequence: TGTGCCAGCAGCTTCCAGGGCTCGGATACGCAGTATTTT.

This chain links TRBV9 with TRBJ1-1, with 7 bases that match TRBD1. The CDR3 has 15 amino acids. With V trimmed by 0 bases and J by 3 bases, 5 bases remained unmatched. The germline CDR1 and CDR2 sequences are SGDLS and YYNGEE. CDR3 sequence: CASSVGDSGYTEAFF. CDR3 in DNA: TGTGCCAGCAGCGTAGGGGACAGTGGGTACACTGAAGCTTTCTTT.

The chain is built from TRBV7-2 and TRBJ2-3; 7 bases agree with TRBD2. The CDR3 length is 15 residues. The germline V gene has CDR1 SGHTA and CDR2 FQGNSA. The trim removed 1 base at V and 5 bases at J, leaving 6 bases unmatched. CDR3 DNA sequence: TGTGCCAGCAGCTTAGTTGCGGGGGTGGTAGATACGCAGTATTTT. Protein sequence: CASSLVAGVVDTQYF.

The rearrangement uses TRBV6-4 and TRBJ2-5, with 7 bases that match TRBD2. CDR1 MRHNA and CDR2 SNTAGT come from the germline V gene. V lost 5 bases and J lost 2; bases outside the gene matches: 2. The CDR3 totals 13 residues. DNA for the CDR3: TGTGCCAGCAGTAGGACTAGTCAAGAGACCCAGTACTTC. It codes for CASSRTSQETQYF.

The chain recombines TRBV29-1 with TRBJ1-2, with TRBD1 identical over 7 bases. The CDR3 loop spans 14 amino acids. The junction had 6 bases not matched to a gene; V was cut back by 3 bases and J by 2 bases. Germline V gene data show CDR1 as SQVTM and CDR2 as ANQGSEA. CDR3 region: CSVDEEGANYGYTF. The CDR3 DNA follows: TGCAGCGTTGACGAAGAGGGGGCCAACTATGGCTACACCTTC.

The chain is built from TRBV12-5 and TRBJ2-7, with a weak D call TRBD1 (6 bases). The germline V gene encodes CDR1 LGHNT and CDR2 FRNRAP. V was shortened by 5 bases and J by 7 bases, with 12 bases between the two germline ends. This CDR3 is 12 amino acids long. The CDR3: CASGKDSGEQYF. CDR3 DNA sequence: TGTGCTAGTGGTAAGGACAGTGGGGAGCAGTACTTC.

The V and J genes are TRBV19 and TRBJ2-6, with D possibly being TRBD1 (5 bases). The CDR3 covers 17 residues. Between the trimmed V and J ends, which lost 7 bases and 0 bases, there was a span of 16 bases. The V gene's germline CDR1 is LNHDA and CDR2 SQIVND (reference sequence). CDR3 loop: CASTDRTSRSGANVLTF. The DNA for the CDR3 is TGTGCCAGTACCGACAGAACCAGTCGCTCTGGGGCCAACGTCCTGACTTTC.

The V gene is TRBV7-6, the J gene TRBJ2-1; TRBD2 aligns across 11 bases. The J segment lost 1 base and the V segment lost 4 bases, leaving 3 bases of the junction unmatched. This CDR3 is built from 16 residues. Germline V gene sequence: CDR1 SGHVS, CDR2 FNYEAQ. The DNA for the CDR3 is TGTGCCAGCAGCTCCTTAGCGGGAGGGTCCTACAATGAGCAGTTCTTC. Translated, it gives CASSSLAGGSYNEQFF.

The gene calls are TRBV5-1 and TRBJ2-1; 8 nucleotides align to TRBD2. Looked up from germline, CDR1 is SGHRS and CDR2 is YFSETQ. The junction had 8 bases not matched to a gene; V was cut back by 0 bases and J by 6 bases. This CDR3 has 16 residues. CDR3 amino acids: CASSLVREVAGNEQFF. The CDR3 DNA is TGCGCCAGCAGCTTGGTGCGGGAGGTGGCCGGCAATGAGCAGTTCTTC.

This clone was counted once. The chain recombines TRBV19 with TRBJ2-2, with 9 bases aligning to TRBD2. The ends lost 3 bases at V and 4 bases at J; junction bases unmatched: 3. This CDR3 has 15 residues. Germline CDR1 reads LNHDA; CDR2 reads SQIVND (reference sequence). CDR3 nucleotides: TGTGCCAGTAGTATTGCTAGCGGGACCACCGGGGAGCTGTTTTTT. Its protein product is CASSIASGTTGELFF.

The gene calls are TRBV6-5 and TRBJ2-3, with 7 bases identical to TRBD2. Germline CDR1 reads MNHEY; CDR2 reads SVGAGI. Losses at the gene ends were 5 bases for V and 6 bases for J; bases not matched to a gene: 8. The CDR3 spans 14 residues. The CDR3: CASSPRTSDDTQYF. CDR3 in DNA: TGTGCCAGCAGTCCTAGAACTAGCGATGATACGCAGTATTTT.

The CDR3 coding sequence is TGCGCCAGCAGCCAAGCGCCTAGCGGAGTTTTAAACACCGGGGAGCTGTTTTTT. Translating it yields CASSQAPSGVLNTGELFF. The V and J genes are TRBV4-3 and TRBJ2-2; TRBD2 matches at 7 bases. Trimming at V came to 1 base and at J to 2 bases, leaving 10 bases not matched to a gene. The germline V gene has CDR1 LGHNA and CDR2 YSLEER. The CDR3 consists of 18 residues.

CDR3 nucleotide sequence: TGTGCCAGCAGCTTCCTCAGGGGCAGGGACGAGCAGTACTTC. The encoded protein is CASSFLRGRDEQYF. V usage is TRBV11-2 and J usage is TRBJ2-7, with D perhaps matching TRBD1 (6 bases). CDR3 length: 14 residues. Per germline, CDR1 SGHAT and CDR2 FQNNGV. Trimming took 3 bases from V and 5 from J, leaving 14 bases between them.

J is TRBJ2-4 and V is TRBV7-2; D unresolved. V lost 5 bases, J lost 10 bases, and 15 bases lay in between. The length of the CDR3 is 13 residues. Germline CDR1 is SGHTA and CDR2 is FQGNSA. CDR3 in amino acids: CASSPENARIQYF. CDR3 nucleotides: TGTGCCAGCAGCCCCGAGAACGCCCGTATTCAGTACTTC.

The table lists this clone with a few counts. J is TRBJ2-7 and V is TRBV4-2; tentative D call: TRBD1 (5 bases). Trimming took off 0 bases at V and 3 bases at J, with 15 bases between the two ends. This CDR3 contains 16 residues. CDR1 LGHNA and CDR2 YNFKEQ come from the germline V gene. DNA for the CDR3: TGTGCCAGCAGCCAAGATTCTGGGGCAGGGCACTACGAGCAGTACTTC. Protein sequence: CASSQDSGAGHYEQYF.

The rearrangement joins TRBV6-6 to TRBJ1-6; D perhaps matches TRBD1 (5 bases). Germline values: CDR1 MNHNY, CDR2 SVGAGI (reference sequence). The V and J ends lost 2 bases and 1 base respectively, with 9 bases between them. The CDR3 is 16 amino acids. In DNA, the CDR3 is TGTGCCAGCAGTTACGCGGGGGGGTCCTATAATTCACCCCTCCACTTT. Amino acids: CASSYAGGSYNSPLHF.

The chain uses TRBV27 and TRBJ2-7; D might be TRBD2 (6 bases). V was pared by 7 bases and J by 0 bases, with 13 bases between. The CDR3 contains 14 residues. The germline gives CDR1 MNHEY, CDR2 SMNVEV (reference sequence). The CDR3 DNA is TGTGCCAGCATGGGAGGTGAGAGCTCCTACGAGCAGTACTTC. It is translated as CASMGGESSYEQYF.

The V call is TRBV7-2, the J call TRBJ1-2; D is possibly TRBD1 (5 bases). CDR3 size: 16 residues. CDR1 and CDR2 from the germline V gene are SGHTA and FQGNSA. Trimming left V 4 bases short and J 5 bases short, with 20 bases between. In DNA form, the CDR3 reads TGTGCCAGCAGCTCCCTGAGTGGAGGCGGGGGGTATGGCTACACCTTC. Translated: CASSSLSGGGGYGYTF.

The genes are TRBV5-1 and TRBJ2-1; 7 bases are shared with TRBD1. The CDR3 has 15 amino acids. Trimming took 0 bases from V and 6 from J; bases not matched to a gene: 6. Germline assignment: CDR1 SGHRS and CDR2 YFSETQ. For the CDR3, the DNA is TGCGCCAGCAGCTTGGTAAAGGGGGCTCTCAATGAGCAGTTCTTC. It specifies CASSLVKGALNEQFF. Full variable domain (outside the CDR3, taken from reference TRBV5-1 and TRBJ2-1): KAGVTQTPRYLIKTRGQQVTLSCSPISGHRSVSWYQQTPGQGLQFLFEYFSETQRNKGNFPGRFSGRQFSNSRSEMNVSTLELGDSALYLCASSLVKGALNEQFFGPGTRLTVL.

This clone was recorded once. The chain links TRBV6-4 to TRBJ2-3, with 12 bases lining up with TRBD2. CDR3 length equals 14 residues. Trimming cost V 3 bases and J 5 bases; bases outside gene matches: 0. CDR1 and CDR2 (germline): MRHNA, SNTAGT. CDR3 DNA: TGTGCCAGCAGTGAGACTAGCGGGAGAGATACGCAGTATTTT. It encodes CASSETSGRDTQYF.

The chain couples TRBV6-5 to TRBJ1-2; TRBD1 is a possible D gene (6 bases). V lost 8 bases to trimming and J lost 7 bases, with 23 bases between them. CDR1 is MNHEY and CDR2 is SVGAGI in the germline V gene. The CDR3 sequence is 15 residues long. CDR3: CASQGKQGFEGGYTF. The CDR3 DNA is TGTGCCAGCCAGGGAAAACAGGGATTCGAGGGTGGCTACACCTTC.

In this sample, this clone turned up a few times. V and J are TRBV7-3 and TRBJ2-1, with 10 bases identical to TRBD1. The CDR3 is made up of 15 amino acids. The junction had 7 bases not matched to a gene; V was cut back by 5 bases and J by 6 bases. Germline V gives CDR1 SGHTA, CDR2 FQGTGA. CDR3: CASSPRTGGGNEQFF. The CDR3 nucleotides are TGTGCCAGCAGCCCAAGGACAGGGGGTGGCAATGAGCAGTTCTTC. The full variable domain, rest sourced from reference TRBV7-3 and TRBJ2-1, is GAGVSQTPSNKVTEKGKYVELRCDPISGHTALYWYRQSLGQGPEFLIYFQGTGAADDSGLPNDRFFAVRPEGSVSTLKIQRTERGDSAVYLCASSPRTGGGNEQFFGPGTRLTVL.

The CDR3 sequence is CASRVGLAGNNEQFF. The CDR3 DNA is TGTGCCAGCAGAGTAGGGCTAGCGGGAAACAATGAGCAGTTCTTC. V gene TRBV27 combines with J gene TRBJ2-1, with 9 nucleotides matching TRBD2. In germline, CDR1 is MNHEY, CDR2 SMNVEV (reference sequence). There are 15 residues in the CDR3. With 6 bases clipped from V and 5 bases from J, the junction kept 8 bases outside the gene matches.

This chain uses TRBV13 with TRBJ2-7, with TRBD1 matching over 7 bases. Germline V lookup: CDR1 PRHDT, CDR2 FYEKMQ (reference sequence). The CDR3 contains 16 residues. Germline trimming cut 5 bases from V and 0 bases from J; bases unmatched to any gene: 10. As DNA, the CDR3 is TGTGCCAGCAGCATAACGGTAGGGACAGACTCCTACGAGCAGTACTTC. It translates to CASSITVGTDSYEQYF.

In regard to this clone: At one end the junction does not follow the germline gene, possibly because of a read error. V is TRBV7-9 and J is TRBJ2-7, with D hard to call. This CDR3 is built from 12 residues. Germline CDR1 and CDR2: SEHNR and FQNEAQ (reference sequence). The CDR3 bases are TGTTCCAGCAGCTTTTATCCCTACGAGCAGTACTTC. As protein: CSSSFYPYEQYF.

This CDR3 reads CASSQERLAGDTQYF. As DNA, the CDR3 is TGTGCCAGCAGCCAAGAGCGGCTAGCGGGGGATACGCAGTATTTT. The genes are TRBV14 and TRBJ2-3; 9 nucleotides match TRBD2. V lost 0 bases to trimming and J lost 6 bases; unmatched junction nucleotides: 4. Per the germline V gene, CDR1 is SGHDN and CDR2 is FVKESK. The CDR3 has 15 residues. Full variable domain (missing parts from reference TRBV14 and TRBJ2-3): EAGVTQFPSHSVIEKGQTVTLRCDPISGHDNLYWYRRVMGKEIKFLLHFVKESKQDESGMPNNRFLAERTGGTYSTLKVQPAELEDSGVYFCASSQERLAGDTQYFGPGTRLTVL.